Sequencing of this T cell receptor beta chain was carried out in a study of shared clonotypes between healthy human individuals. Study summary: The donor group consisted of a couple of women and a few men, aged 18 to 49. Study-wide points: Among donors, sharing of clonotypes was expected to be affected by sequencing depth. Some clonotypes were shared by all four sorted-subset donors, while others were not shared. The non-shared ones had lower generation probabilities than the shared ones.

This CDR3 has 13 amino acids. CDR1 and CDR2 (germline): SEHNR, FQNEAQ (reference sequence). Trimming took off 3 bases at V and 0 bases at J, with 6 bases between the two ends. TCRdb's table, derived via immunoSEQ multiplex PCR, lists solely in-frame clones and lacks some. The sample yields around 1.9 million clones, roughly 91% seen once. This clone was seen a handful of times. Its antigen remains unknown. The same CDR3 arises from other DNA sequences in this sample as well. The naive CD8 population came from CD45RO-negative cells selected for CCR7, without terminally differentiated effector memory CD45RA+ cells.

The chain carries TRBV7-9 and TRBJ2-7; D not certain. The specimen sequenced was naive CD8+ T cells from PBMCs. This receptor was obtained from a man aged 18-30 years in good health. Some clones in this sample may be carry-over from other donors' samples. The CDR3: CASSLDGSYEQYF. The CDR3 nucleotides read TGTGCCAGCAGCTTGGACGGCTCCTACGAGCAGTACTTC.